This TCR beta chain was sequenced during a study of T cell responses to AZD1222 COVID-19 vaccine. Clones were read by immunoSEQ multiplex PCR, and TCRdb kept only the in-frame ones, dropping some. The sample contains about 130,000 clones, 65% to 90% of which appear only once. Germline values: CDR1 SGHKS, CDR2 YYEKEE (reference sequence). CDR3 length: 16 residues. J lost 5 bases, V lost 3 bases, and 11 bases had no gene match. The chain combines TRBV5-5 with TRBJ2-1; 7 positions match TRBD2. The sequence came from an adult who received the MenACWY meningococcal vaccine as a control. The specimen was peripheral blood, collected 28 days after the second dose of the MenACWY control vaccine. The CDR3, as DNA: TGTGCCAGCAGCTGGGGGAGGGCTACTACGAACAATGAGCAGTTCTTC. It encodes CASSWGRATTNNEQFF.